This entry concerns a single T cell receptor beta chain. As yet, its antigen is unknown. With 60 Vbeta and 13 Jbeta primers, the PCR was carried out. Only in-frame clones appear in the TCRdb table, and some are missing; sequencing was by immunoSEQ multiplex PCR. The table records under 200,000 clones, 78% of them present only once. This specimen belongs to a study of cytomegalovirus exposure and HLA in healthy donors. Trimming left V 0 bases short and J 6 bases short, with 10 bases between. The CDR3 length is 13 residues. Germline V gives CDR1 SGHRS, CDR2 YFSETQ. Study-wide findings and caveats: Some TCR beta chains (roughly 160 of them) were listed as cytomegalovirus-associated. Sequencing artifact likely explains a cluster of highly shared sequence variants. In a later analysis, most CMV-associated TCR beta chains appeared HLA-restricted.

Sequencing used PBMCs. This chain uses TRBV5-1 with TRBJ2-7; D uncertain. This receptor was identified in a woman under 40 in good health and CMV-seropositive. CDR3 nucleotides: TGCGCCAGCAGCTTGGCCGGAGTGTTCGAGCAGTACTTC. Protein sequence: CASSLAGVFEQYF.